These T cell receptor beta chains were read from a single sample in a study of blood T cells in healthy people across ages. TCRdb itself ran the 5' RACE reads through MiXCR, one entry per CDR3 protein. The sample has roughly 800,000 distinct CDR3 sequences; more than 45% are singletons. The sample consisted of blood. The receptors derive from a man younger than 40 in good health. CDR3s include the opening cysteine and the closing phenylalanine or tryptophan. Fields, in order: clone size, D gene, V gene, J gene, CDR3 protein, CDR3 DNA. A D gene is named only where the DNA matches it firmly. Rows give clone size only sometimes, using once, few, many, or a class for an expanded clone.

size: .; D: .; V: TRBV4-2; J: TRBJ2-7; CDR3: CASSQIPSGFYEQYF; DNA: TGTGCCAGCAGCCAGATACCCAGCGGTTTCTACGAGCAGTACTTC
size: few; D: .; V: TRBV4-2; J: TRBJ2-3; CDR3: CASSQVIGRPGYPADTQYF; DNA: TGTGCCAGCAGCCAAGTAATCGGGCGCCCGGGATATCCGGCAGATACGCAGTATTTT
size: .; D: .; V: TRBV4-1; J: TRBJ2-1; CDR3: CASSHTLDEQFF; DNA: TGCGCCAGCAGCCATACATTAGATGAGCAGTTCTTC
size: once; D: TRBD1; V: TRBV6-5; J: TRBJ1-1; CDR3: CASKEQGKRGTEAFF; DNA: TGTGCCAGCAAAGAACAGGGGAAACGGGGCACTGAAGCTTTCTTT
size: .; D: TRBD2; V: TRBV15; J: TRBJ2-7; CDR3: CATSREGTSGIEQYF; DNA: TGTGCCACCAGCAGAGAGGGGACTAGCGGGATTGAGCAGTACTTC
size: .; D: .; V: TRBV10-3; J: TRBJ1-2; CDR3: CAISEEVGANYGYTF; DNA: TGTGCCATCAGTGAGGAGGTTGGGGCAAACTATGGCTACACCTTC
size: .; D: TRBD1; V: TRBV28; J: TRBJ2-5; CDR3: CASSRMTGIGTQYF; DNA: TGTGCCAGCAGTCGGATGACAGGGATTGGGACCCAGTACTTC
size: few; D: .; V: TRBV29-1; J: TRBJ2-7; CDR3: CSVGAGGYEQYF; DNA: TGCAGCGTTGGGGCGGGCGGTTACGAGCAGTACTTC
size: .; D: TRBD1; V: TRBV10-3; J: TRBJ1-2; CDR3: CAISELRTGANYGYTF; DNA: TGTGCCATCAGTGAGTTACGGACAGGGGCCAACTATGGCTACACCTTC
size: .; D: TRBD2; V: TRBV20-1; J: TRBJ2-1; CDR3: CSATTGTSLDEQFF; DNA: TGCAGTGCTACTACCGGGACTAGCCTCGATGAGCAGTTCTTC
size: .; D: TRBD1; V: TRBV2; J: TRBJ2-3; CDR3: CAGGDRGITDTQYF; DNA: TGTGCCGGAGGGGACAGGGGCATCACAGATACGCAGTATTTT
size: .; D: TRBD2; V: TRBV7-2; J: TRBJ2-5; CDR3: CASSFPAGETETQYF; DNA: TGTGCCAGCAGCTTCCCAGCGGGAGAGACGGAGACCCAGTACTTC
size: .; D: TRBD1; V: TRBV10-3; J: TRBJ1-2; CDR3: CAIRETGSLYTF; DNA: TGTGCCATCAGGGAGACAGGGAGCCTCTACACCTTC
size: once; D: .; V: TRBV4-2; J: TRBJ1-1; CDR3: CASSQERALEAFF; DNA: TGTGCCAGCAGCCAAGAGAGGGCCCTTGAAGCTTTCTTT
size: few; D: .; V: TRBV28; J: TRBJ2-7; CDR3: CASRMAVSYEQYF; DNA: TGTGCCAGCAGAATGGCAGTATCCTACGAGCAGTACTTC
size: .; D: TRBD2; V: TRBV29-1; J: TRBJ2-4; CDR3: CSAADSGIQNIQYF; DNA: TGCAGCGCCGCCGATAGCGGGATACAAAACATTCAGTACTTC
size: .; D: .; V: TRBV6-5; J: TRBJ2-7; CDR3: CASSSTQGVAIDEQYF; DNA: TGTGCCAGCAGTTCCACCCAGGGAGTTGCTATCGACGAGCAGTACTTC
size: .; D: .; V: TRBV10-3; J: TRBJ2-3; CDR3: CAIRVGGPPDTQYF; DNA: TGTGCCATTAGAGTCGGCGGCCCCCCAGATACGCAGTATTTT
size: .; D: TRBD1; V: TRBV29-1; J: TRBJ2-3; CDR3: CSATTGGGGDTQYF; DNA: TGCAGCGCCACTACAGGGGGCGGTGGAGATACGCAGTATTTT
size: .; D: .; V: TRBV7-8; J: TRBJ2-4; CDR3: CASSPTPPVIFSGEQYF; DNA: TGTGCCAGCAGCCCTACTCCTCCTGTGATCTTTAGTGGGGAGCAGTACTTC
size: few; D: .; V: TRBV28; J: TRBJ2-7; CDR3: CASISGGRGYEQYF; DNA: TGTGCCAGCATCTCGGGGGGCAGGGGCTACGAGCAGTACTTC
size: few; D: .; V: TRBV4-2; J: TRBJ2-3; CDR3: CASSQGDGSTDTQYF; DNA: TGTGCCAGCAGCCAAGGAGACGGGAGCACAGATACGCAGTATTTT
size: .; D: .; V: TRBV15; J: TRBJ2-6; CDR3: CATSRDLGAGANVLTF; DNA: TGTGCCACCAGCAGAGATCTCGGGGCTGGGGCCAACGTCCTGACTTTC
size: once; D: TRBD2; V: TRBV28; J: TRBJ2-6; CDR3: CASAGRVSGANVLTF; DNA: TGTGCCAGCGCGGGGAGGGTCTCTGGGGCCAACGTCCTGACTTTC
size: .; D: .; V: TRBV20-1; J: TRBJ1-2; CDR3: CSAPGNYGYTF; DNA: TGCAGTGCTCCCGGGAACTATGGCTACACCTTC
size: few; D: .; V: TRBV6-2/TRBV6-3; J: TRBJ2-6; CDR3: CASSSRETGANVLTF; DNA: TGTGCCAGCAGTTCAAGAGAAACTGGGGCCAACGTCCTGACTTTC
size: many; D: .; V: TRBV7-2; J: TRBJ2-7; CDR3: CASSLAFTYEQYF; DNA: TGTGCCAGCAGCTTAGCTTTTACCTACGAGCAGTACTTC
size: .; D: TRBD2; V: TRBV20-1; J: TRBJ2-3; CDR3: CSAMTSGRTDTQYF; DNA: TGCAGTGCCATGACTAGCGGTAGGACAGATACGCAGTATTTT
size: .; D: TRBD1; V: TRBV7-2; J: TRBJ2-2; CDR3: CASSRRTGGMGELFF; DNA: TGTGCCAGCAGCCGCCGGACAGGAGGCATGGGGGAGCTGTTTTTT
size: .; D: TRBD2; V: TRBV11-2; J: TRBJ2-5; CDR3: CASCLAGGGQETQYF; DNA: TGTGCCAGCTGCCTAGCGGGGGGCGGCCAAGAGACCCAGTACTTC
size: .; D: .; V: TRBV29-1; J: TRBJ2-3; CDR3: CSVEGNIGADTQYF; DNA: TGCAGCGTTGAAGGGAATATAGGGGCAGATACGCAGTATTTT
size: .; D: .; V: TRBV7-9; J: TRBJ2-1; CDR3: CASSPIAHAEQFF; DNA: TGTGCCAGCAGCCCGATCGCTCATGCTGAGCAGTTCTTC
size: few; D: TRBD1; V: TRBV12-3/TRBV12-4; J: TRBJ2-4; CDR3: CASSPDRGGENILLAKNIQYF; DNA: TGTGCCAGCAGTCCCGACAGGGGAGGCGAGAACATATTGCTAGCCAAAAACATTCAGTACTTC
size: few; D: TRBD2; V: TRBV7-2; J: TRBJ2-1; CDR3: CASSLISLAGSNEQFF; DNA: TGTGCCAGCAGCTTAATTTCCTTAGCGGGAAGCAATGAGCAGTTCTTC
size: .; D: .; V: TRBV20-1; J: TRBJ1-2; CDR3: CSATGTTGYGYTF; DNA: TGCAGTGCAACCGGGACGACGGGCTATGGCTACACCTTC
size: once; D: TRBD2; V: TRBV27; J: TRBJ2-3; CDR3: CASSRLAGVLDTQYF; DNA: TGTGCCAGCAGCAGACTAGCGGGGGTCTTAGATACGCAGTATTTT
size: .; D: .; V: TRBV12-3/TRBV12-4; J: TRBJ1-6; CDR3: CASSLALPRGVANSPLHF; DNA: TGTGCCAGCAGTTTAGCCCTACCCCGAGGGGTGGCTAATTCACCCCTCCACTTT
size: .; D: .; V: TRBV14; J: TRBJ2-3; CDR3: CASSPLYNSDTQYF; DNA: TGTGCCAGCAGCCCCCTTTACAACTCAGATACGCAGTATTTT
size: .; D: .; V: TRBV20-1; J: TRBJ2-1; CDR3: CSARDFSNEQFF; DNA: TGCAGTGCTAGAGATTTTAGCAATGAGCAGTTCTTC
size: .; D: .; V: TRBV20-1; J: TRBJ1-6; CDR3: CSAREPWGSSYNSPLHF; DNA: TGCAGTGCTAGAGAGCCCTGGGGGAGCTCCTATAATTCACCCCTCCACTTT
size: .; D: TRBD2; V: TRBV20-1; J: TRBJ2-2; CDR3: CSARGLAFTGKLFF; DNA: TGCAGTGCTAGGGGACTAGCATTCACCGGGAAGCTGTTTTTT
size: .; D: .; V: TRBV9; J: TRBJ2-6; CDR3: CASSAAGQPSSGANVLTF; DNA: TGTGCCAGCAGCGCCGCCGGACAACCCAGCTCTGGGGCCAACGTCCTGACTTTC
size: .; D: TRBD2; V: TRBV7-9; J: TRBJ2-3; CDR3: CASSPRLAADTQYF; DNA: TGTGCCAGCAGCCCTCGACTAGCCGCAGATACGCAGTATTTT
size: .; D: TRBD1; V: TRBV4-2; J: TRBJ2-5; CDR3: CASSQEGDRAETQYF; DNA: TGTGCCAGCAGCCAAGAAGGGGACAGGGCGGAGACCCAGTACTTC
size: .; D: .; V: TRBV11-2; J: TRBJ2-7; CDR3: CASSLLRTSYEQYF; DNA: TGTGCCAGCAGCTTATTGAGGACCTCCTACGAGCAGTACTTC
size: many; D: .; V: TRBV7-9; J: TRBJ2-1; CDR3: CASSFLGNEQFF; DNA: TGTGCCAGCAGTTTCCTAGGCAATGAGCAGTTCTTC
size: .; D: .; V: TRBV6-2/TRBV6-3; J: TRBJ2-7; CDR3: CASSLQGKIDYEQYF; DNA: TGTGCCAGCAGCCTTCAGGGGAAAATCGACTACGAGCAGTACTTC
size: few; D: TRBD1; V: TRBV29-1; J: TRBJ2-7; CDR3: CSFKGTGLNYEQYF; DNA: TGCAGCTTTAAAGGGACAGGGCTGAACTACGAGCAGTACTTC